Here is one TCR beta chain with its context. Its antigen specificity is not known. Nothing much larger sits one base from this clone, and base qualities are not available. This sample was included in a study of OX40 agonist ivuxolimab in advanced cancers. A note on the overall study: Ivuxolimab, which targeted the costimulatory receptor OX40 (CD134), was an agonistic, fully human IgG2 monoclonal antibody. Intravenous ivuxolimab was administered to patients every 2 weeks at six dose levels: 0.01, 0.1, 0.3, 1.5, 3 and 10 mg/kg. Among the approximately 50 dose-escalation patients, some 20 had hepatocellular carcinoma, 15 or so melanoma, 9 renal cell carcinoma and 9 head and neck cancer. A male proportion of around 81% and a mean age of roughly 58 years, ranging from about 20 to 80, were recorded for the dose-escalation cohort. Patients were allowed to have had prior anti-PD-1, anti-PD-L1 or anti-CTLA-4 therapy, and around 40% of the dose-escalation patients had previously received checkpoint inhibitors. Partial responses occurred in three dose-escalation patients, of whom one had hepatocellular carcinoma and two had cutaneous melanoma. The point of sequencing TCRbeta in the periphery was to test whether ivuxolimab changed TCR sequence diversity and drove clonal T-cell expansion. The paper describes the monotherapy dose-escalation part (N of about 55 patients) of the phase I trial of ivuxolimab. Beyond this particular receptor, the publication reports: On average, CD8+ T cells showed more expanded clones than CD4+ T cells after ivuxolimab. Partial responders in the 0.1-3.0 mg/kg groups had among the lowest normalized peripheral clonal expansion, especially among CD8+ T cells. Low levels of normalized T-cell clonal expansion were also seen in some patients who did not respond. The antigen specificity of the clonally expanded peripheral T cells was not determined. At doses of 0.1 to 3.0 mg/kg, clonal expansion of both CD4+ and CD8+ blood T cells was observed from baseline to week 6.

Genomic DNA was extracted from sorted cells for sequencing of the TCRbeta CDR3 region. The immunoSEQ Assay was used for sequencing of TCRbeta CDR3 regions. TCRdb obtained this table from immuneACCESS and retained in-frame rearrangements with V and J assigned. These tables miss some clones; where compared with another copy, unresolved V genes account for less than half of the shortfall, and the remainder is unexplained. The table for this sample lists over 8,500 clones; 79% of them were counted only once. Approximately 36% of the sample goes to the ten largest clones. Patients with a history of autoimmune disease or receiving systemic immunosuppression were excluded from the trial. Peripheral blood for TCR sequencing was drawn from every dose cohort at baseline, at cycle 4 day 1 and at cycle 7 day 1. Samples came from an open-label, multicenter, first-in-human phase I dose-escalation trial of ivuxolimab. Adults with locally advanced or metastatic melanoma, renal cell, hepatocellular, or head and neck squamous cell carcinoma were enrolled in the trial. Before TCR sequencing, CD4+ T cells and CD8+ T cells were sorted from peripheral blood as separate populations.

From cysteine to phenylalanine, the CDR3 is 10 amino acids long. Only the CDR3 part of the read is kept: 30 bases, read in frame from the first base. As encoded in the germline V gene (reference sequence), CDR1 is SEHNR while CDR2 is FQNEAQ. Deletion took 5 bases off V and 6 bases off J, with a span of 4 bases between the germline ends. Source: CD4+ or CD8+ T cells sorted from blood, taken in a trial of the OX40 agonist ivuxolimab. This chain is built from TRBV7-9 and TRBJ1-2; no D gene is confidently identified. The TCR originated in an adult with an advanced solid tumor such as melanoma, head and neck, liver or kidney cancer. The CDR3 region reads CASSVNGYTF. The nucleotide sequence is TGTGCCAGCAGCGTCAATGGCTACACCTTC.